These 30 T cell receptor beta chains originate from one sample sequenced in a study of cytomegalovirus exposure and HLA in healthy donors. The PCR had 60 Vbeta and 13 Jbeta primers. Only in-frame clones appear in the TCRdb table, and some are missing; sequencing was by immunoSEQ multiplex PCR. The sample has about 130,000 clones; about 80% are singletons. The specimen sequenced was PBMCs. These receptors were collected from a girl aged 2 to 10 in good health and CMV-seronegative.

The J gene is TRBJ1-3, the V gene TRBV7-9; no clear D gene. Per the germline V gene, CDR1 is SEHNR and CDR2 is FQNEAQ (reference sequence). V was clipped by 5 bases and J by 4 bases, with 12 bases between them. There are 14 residues in the CDR3. The CDR3 loop reads CASSRRWEGNTIYF. The CDR3 DNA sequence: TGTGCCAGCAGCCGCAGGTGGGAGGGAAACACCATATATTTT. The complete variable domain, with remaining parts taken from reference TRBV7-9 and TRBJ1-3, reads DTGVSQNPRHKITKRGQNVTFRCDPISEHNRLYWYRQTLGQGPEFLTYFQNEAQLEKSRLLSDRFSAERPKGSFSTLEIQRTEQGDSAMYLCASSRRWEGNTIYFGEGSWLTVV.

The gene calls are TRBV5-1 and TRBJ2-1, with 12 bases aligning to TRBD2. V shed 0 bases, J shed 1 base, and the junction held 5 bases outside the gene matches. CDR3 length equals 18 residues. Germline assignment: CDR1 SGHRS and CDR2 YFSETQ. CDR3 DNA sequence: TGCGCCAGCAGCTTGGTTCGGCTAGCGGGGGGGTCCTACAATGAGCAGTTCTTC. Its protein product is CASSLVRLAGGSYNEQFF.

CDR3 sequence reads: CASSLVESYEQYF. In DNA, the CDR3 is TGCGCCAGCAGCTTGGTTGAGTCCTACGAGCAGTACTTC. The chain combines TRBV5-1 with TRBJ2-7, with no clear D. Trimming shortened V by 0 bases and J by 1 base, and 5 bases separated the two germline ends. Germline V lookup: CDR1 SGHRS, CDR2 YFSETQ. This CDR3 comprises 13 residues.

This chain connects TRBV19 to TRBJ1-1, with a possible D match to TRBD1 (6 bases). The germline gives CDR1 LNHDA, CDR2 SQIVND (reference sequence). This CDR3 has 18 residues. The germline V and J ends were trimmed by 7 bases and 4 bases, with 28 bases remaining between them. The CDR3 spells CASMGERGSILSPTEAFF. The DNA of the CDR3 is TGTGCCAGTATGGGCGAAAGGGGGTCCATACTTTCCCCCACTGAAGCTTTCTTT. Full variable domain (outside the CDR3, taken from reference TRBV19 and TRBJ1-1): DGGITQSPKYLFRKEGQNVTLSCEQNLNHDAMYWYRQDPGQGLRLIYYSQIVNDFQKGDIAEGYSVSREKKESFPLTVTSAQKNPTAFYLCASMGERGSILSPTEAFFGQGTRLTVV.

There are a few counts of this clone. The V gene is TRBV4-2, the J gene TRBJ2-1, with 9 bases fitting TRBD2. The CDR3 is 16 amino acids. Unmatched junction bases numbered 7, after V lost 0 bases and J lost 7 bases. Germline CDR1 reads LGHNA; CDR2 reads YNFKEQ. The CDR3: CASSQDRGGGANEQFF. CDR3 in DNA: TGTGCCAGCAGCCAAGACCGGGGCGGGGGGGCAAATGAGCAGTTCTTC.

The chain links TRBV27 to TRBJ2-5; D is perhaps TRBD2 (6 bases). The germline V gene has CDR1 MNHEY and CDR2 SMNVEV (reference sequence). This CDR3 spans 14 amino acids. V lost 6 bases, J lost 1 base, and 12 bases lay in between. The CDR3 nucleotides read TGTGCCAGCAGCCAAGGACTACTCCAAGAGACCCAGTACTTC. This sequence encodes CASSQGLLQETQYF.

The chain couples TRBV9 to TRBJ2-2, with D possibly TRBD1 on 5 matching bases. This CDR3 spans 13 amino acids. Per the germline V gene, CDR1 is SGDLS and CDR2 is YYNGEE. The ends were cut back, 3 bases at V and 6 bases at J, with 9 bases in the middle. The CDR3 nucleotides read TGTGCCAGCAGCGATACAGGCGCCGGGGAGCTGTTTTTT. Its protein product is CASSDTGAGELFF.

V gene TRBV15 combines with J gene TRBJ2-1, with D maybe TRBD2 (6 bases). Germline V gene data show CDR1 as LNHNV and CDR2 as YYDKDF (reference sequence). V lost 3 bases, J lost 10 bases, and 10 bases lay in between. The CDR3 consists of 12 residues. CDR3 protein: CATSRGGGEQFF. DNA for the CDR3: TGTGCCACCAGCAGGGGCGGAGGGGAGCAGTTCTTC.

J is TRBJ2-3 and V is TRBV4-1; 10 bases are shared with TRBD2. The CDR3 extends over 18 amino acids. In germline, CDR1 is MGHRA, CDR2 YSYEKL. Trimming removed 3 bases from V and 1 base from J; junction bases left unmatched: 10. DNA of the CDR3: TGCGCCAGCAGCCAGGGACCTTACCTAGCGGGAGGCACAGATACGCAGTATTTT. This codes for CASSQGPYLAGGTDTQYF.

V usage is TRBV19 and J usage is TRBJ1-5; 7 bases fit TRBD1. V lost 4 bases and J lost 0; bases outside the gene matches: 3. Per the germline V gene, CDR1 is LNHDA and CDR2 is SQIVND (reference sequence). The CDR3 runs 15 residues. CDR3 sequence: CASSRDRYSNQPQHF. The CDR3 bases are TGTGCCAGTAGTAGGGACAGATATAGCAATCAGCCCCAGCATTTT. Based on the CDR3 plus reference TRBV19 and TRBJ1-5, the full variable domain is DGGITQSPKYLFRKEGQNVTLSCEQNLNHDAMYWYRQDPGQGLRLIYYSQIVNDFQKGDIAEGYSVSREKKESFPLTVTSAQKNPTAFYLCASSRDRYSNQPQHFGDGTRLSIL.

The CDR3 bases are TGCGCCAGCAGCTTGACAGGGGTGAGCACAGATACGCAGTATTTT. It specifies CASSLTGVSTDTQYF. The chain is built from TRBV5-1 and TRBJ2-3, with 7 bases fitting TRBD1. V lost 1 base and J lost 0; bases outside the gene matches: 2. Germline loops: CDR1 SGHRS, CDR2 YFSETQ. CDR3 length: 15 residues.

A single count supports this clone. The V gene is TRBV27, the J gene TRBJ1-2; the match to TRBD1 covers 10 bases. The CDR3 totals 16 residues. Germline CDR1 is MNHEY and CDR2 is SMNVEV (reference sequence). Trimming removed 1 base from V and 3 bases from J; junction bases left unmatched: 5. The CDR3 loop reads CASSLYRGQGYYGYTF. The DNA of the CDR3 is TGTGCCAGCAGTTTATATCGGGGACAGGGGTACTATGGCTACACCTTC.

The CDR3 DNA is TGTGCCAGCAGCGCTAGCTACGAGCAGTACTTC. Protein product: CASSASYEQYF. The rearrangement links TRBV11-2 to TRBJ2-7; no reliable D call. This CDR3 region has 11 residues. Germline CDR1 is SGHAT and CDR2 is FQNNGV. Between the trimmed V and J ends, which lost 5 bases and 3 bases, there was a span of 5 bases. Together with reference TRBV11-2 and TRBJ2-7, the CDR3 gives the full variable domain: EAGVAQSPRYKIIEKRQSVAFWCNPISGHATLYWYQQILGQGPKLLIQFQNNGVVDDSQLPKDRFSAERLKGVDSTLKIQPAKLEDSAVYLCASSASYEQYFGPGTRLTVT.

This rearrangement joins TRBV6-1 to TRBJ2-4; D may be TRBD1 (7 bases). The CDR3 sequence is 15 residues long. The V gene's germline CDR1 is MNHNS and CDR2 SASEGT. Trimming shortened V by 6 bases and J by 6 bases, and 18 bases separated the two germline ends. The CDR3 nucleotides are TGTGCCAGCAGACCGACAGGGAGGAGTCCAAACATTCAGTACTTC. Protein: CASRPTGRSPNIQYF.

V gene TRBV11-2 combines with J gene TRBJ2-7; the match to TRBD2 covers 7 bases. Per germline, CDR1 SGHAT and CDR2 FQNNGV. V trimming: 5 bases; J trimming: 2 bases; junction bases outside the gene matches: 9. The CDR3 runs 15 residues. The CDR3 nucleotides read TGTGCCAGCAGCCCGACCGCGGGAGCCCCCTACGAGCAGTACTTC. It codes for CASSPTAGAPYEQYF.

The rearrangement uses TRBV2 and TRBJ2-1, with TRBD1 identical over 8 bases. The CDR3 is 15 residues long. From germline, CDR1 is SNHLY and CDR2 FYNNEI. The V gene end was trimmed by 6 bases and the J gene end by 3 bases; junction bases not matched to a gene: 7. CDR3 amino acids: CASRMDRAIYNEQFF. The CDR3 coding sequence is TGTGCCAGCAGGATGGACAGGGCGATCTACAATGAGCAGTTCTTC.

J is TRBJ1-2 and V is TRBV15; TRBD1 might be the D (6 bases). With 0 bases removed from V and 6 bases from J, the gap between germline ends came to 14 bases. The CDR3 runs to 15 residues. CDR1 is LNHNV, CDR2 YYDKDF, per germline (reference sequence). CDR3: CATSRDPRQDDGYTF. The DNA for the CDR3 is TGTGCCACCAGCAGAGATCCTCGACAGGACGATGGCTACACCTTC.

V is TRBV25-1 and J is TRBJ1-2, with 8 bases that match TRBD1. J was trimmed by 5 bases and V by 0 bases; bases with no gene match: 5. CDR1 MGHDK and CDR2 SYGVNS come from the germline V gene. CDR3 length: 15 amino acids. In nucleotides, the CDR3 is TGTGCCAGCAGTGAATATTTTACAGGGGGGTATGGCTACACCTTC. Translating gives CASSEYFTGGYGYTF.

This chain links TRBV5-1 with TRBJ2-3; 7 bases are shared with TRBD1. The CDR3 is 14 residues long. Trimming removed 3 bases from V and 5 bases from J; junction bases left unmatched: 6. Germline assignment: CDR1 SGHRS and CDR2 YFSETQ. CDR3 sequence reads: CASSSGQRGDTQYF. The CDR3 DNA reads TGCGCCAGCAGCTCGGGACAGAGGGGAGATACGCAGTATTTT.

CDR3 coding DNA: TGTGCCAGCAGCTTCTACGAGGGATTCGGCTACACCTTC. Translation gives CASSFYEGFGYTF. This sequence joins TRBV6-5 and TRBJ1-2; D ambiguous. The CDR3 covers 13 residues. The germline V and J ends were trimmed by 6 bases and 8 bases, with 16 bases remaining between them. From germline, CDR1 is MNHEY and CDR2 SVGAGI.

The rearrangement uses TRBV29-1 and TRBJ2-7; a possible D gene is TRBD2 (6 bases). V lost 4 bases and J 5 bases, leaving 18 bases between the germline ends. The CDR3 is 14 residues long. Looked up from germline, CDR1 is SQVTM and CDR2 is ANQGSEA. The CDR3 nucleotides read TGCAGCGTTGGAAGGGGTCTAGCGCTCCACGAGCAGTACTTC. Its protein product is CSVGRGLALHEQYF.

The chain links TRBV2 to TRBJ1-3; 10 bases align to TRBD1. This CDR3 has 17 residues. The germline V gene has CDR1 SNHLY and CDR2 FYNNEI. Trimming cost V 4 bases and J 2 bases; bases outside gene matches: 8. In DNA form, the CDR3 reads TGTGCCAGCAGTGTAACCGGGGGGACAGGGGCTGGAAACACCATATATTTT. It translates to CASSVTGGTGAGNTIYF.

The chain links TRBV7-8 to TRBJ1-4; D is ambiguous. There are 14 residues in the CDR3. Trimming left V 5 bases short and J 8 bases short, with 15 bases between. The germline CDR1 and CDR2 sequences are SGHVS and FQNEAQ. Here the CDR3 reads CASSRRQVPEKLFF. DNA of the CDR3: TGTGCCAGCAGCCGACGCCAGGTCCCGGAAAAACTGTTTTTT.

This sequence joins TRBV27 and TRBJ2-7, with TRBD1 matching 8 bases. The CDR3 extends over 14 amino acids. The germline V gene encodes CDR1 MNHEY and CDR2 SMNVEV (reference sequence). The junction had 12 bases not matched to a gene; V was cut back by 8 bases and J by 6 bases. CDR3 nucleotides: TGTGCCAGCGAAGGAGACAGGGGAGGTGGCGAGCAGTACTTC. Its translation is CASEGDRGGGEQYF.

A few counts support this clone. The V call is TRBV7-9, the J call TRBJ1-5, with unresolved D. This CDR3 is built from 13 residues. Between the trimmed V and J ends, which lost 5 bases and 7 bases, there was a span of 12 bases. The germline V gene encodes CDR1 SEHNR and CDR2 FQNEAQ (reference sequence). The chain's CDR3 is CASSEGGGQPQHF. CDR3 nucleotide sequence: TGTGCCAGCAGCGAAGGAGGAGGCCAGCCCCAGCATTTT.

This chain uses TRBV7-3 with TRBJ2-1; 11 bases map to TRBD2. CDR3 size: 15 residues. The germline gives CDR1 SGHTA, CDR2 FQGTGA. The trim removed 4 bases at V and 8 bases at J, leaving 7 bases unmatched. The CDR3 sequence: CASSWLAGGVYEQFF. The CDR3 DNA reads TGTGCCAGCAGCTGGCTAGCGGGAGGTGTCTATGAGCAGTTCTTC.

The chain couples TRBV4-3 to TRBJ1-6; TRBD1 aligns across 9 bases. Per germline, CDR1 LGHNA and CDR2 YSLEER. Trimming cost V 1 base and J 6 bases; bases outside gene matches: 4. The CDR3 has 16 residues. The CDR3 nucleotides are TGCGCCAGCAGCCAAGGGACAGGGGCTATTAATTCACCCCTCCACTTT. It is translated as CASSQGTGAINSPLHF.

The CDR3 loop is CASSVGSGGAYETQYF. CDR3 coding DNA: TGTGCCAGCAGCGTAGGTAGCGGGGGGGCCTATGAGACCCAGTACTTC. The rearrangement links TRBV9 to TRBJ2-5, with 11 bases matching TRBD2. Germline values: CDR1 SGDLS, CDR2 YYNGEE. V was clipped by 0 bases and J by 5 bases; unmatched bases: 6. This CDR3 contains 16 residues.

The rearrangement uses TRBV27 and TRBJ1-4; no clear D. Looked up from germline, CDR1 is MNHEY and CDR2 is SMNVEV (reference sequence). CDR3 size: 14 residues. V was clipped by 3 bases and J by 0 bases, with 5 bases between them. The CDR3: CASSFTATNEKLFF. The CDR3 DNA sequence: TGTGCCAGCAGTTTTACAGCAACTAATGAAAAACTGTTTTTT.

This chain links TRBV20-1 with TRBJ2-1; D is unresolved. The CDR3 spans 10 residues. Deletions cut 5 bases from V and 10 bases from J, with 9 bases between. The germline gives CDR1 DFQATT, CDR2 SNEGSKA (reference sequence). CDR3 region: CSAGLREQFF. CDR3 nucleotide sequence: TGCAGTGCTGGGCTTCGCGAGCAGTTCTTC.